The 6 T cell receptor beta chains below all came from one sample that was sequenced in a study of regulatory T cells in long-lasting Graves disease. Combining iRepertoire HTBI primers with Arm-PCR of CDR3 regions, the authors built TCR beta libraries. TCRdb fed the multiplex PCR reads into MiXCR, producing one record per CDR3 protein. This table holds 650,000 to 850,000 distinct CDR3 sequences, about 32% found once. Regarding time point: persistent/refractory GD, antithyroid drugs over 5 years with positive TRAb. Scientists built the TCR library using RNA that was extracted from PBMCs. The source material was peripheral blood mononuclear cells (PBMCs), sampled when the disease was refractory, from a patient treated with antithyroid drugs. These receptors all stem from a female donor with Graves disease.

The chain links TRBV20-1 to TRBJ1-2; D is undetermined. The CDR3 has 11 residues. Trimming took off 4 bases at V and 6 bases at J, with 9 bases between the two ends. CDR1 is DFQATT, CDR2 SNEGSKA, per germline (reference sequence). The CDR3 DNA is TGCAGTGCTAATGCCAACCATGGCTACACCTTC. It translates to CSANANHGYTF.

The chain uses TRBV2 and TRBJ1-4; D is perhaps TRBD1 (6 bases). V dropped 6 bases and J dropped 8 bases, with 13 bases sitting between them. The CDR3 is 13 amino acids. The V gene's germline CDR1 is SNHLY and CDR2 FYNNEI. The CDR3 DNA is TGTGCCAGCAGCTCCGCCGACAGGGAAAAACTGTTTTTT. Protein product: CASSSADREKLFF.

This chain connects TRBV12-3 or TRBV12-4 to TRBJ1-5, with D possibly being TRBD1 (5 bases). This CDR3 spans 12 amino acids. The germline V and J ends were trimmed by 11 bases and 1 base, with 9 bases remaining between them. The CDR3 here is CAGRGSNQPQHF. For the CDR3, the DNA is TGTGCCGGCCGGGGGAGCAATCAGCCCCAGCATTTT.

The chain employs TRBV5-1 and TRBJ2-2; TRBD2 aligns across 10 bases. CDR3 length: 17 amino acids. Germline trimming cut 0 bases from V and 5 bases from J; bases unmatched to any gene: 7. The germline CDR1 and CDR2 sequences are SGHRS and YFSETQ. In nucleotides, the CDR3 is TGCGCCAGCAGCTTGGAGGCTAGCGGGAGAAGAACCGGGGAGCTGTTTTTT. Translated, it gives CASSLEASGRRTGELFF.

With regard to this clonotype: Possible read error: a much larger clone is one base away. This chain joins TRBV19 and TRBJ1-2, with no clear D. The CDR3 is made up of 12 amino acids. Per the germline V gene, CDR1 is LNHDA and CDR2 is SQIVND (reference sequence). CDR3 bases: TGTGCCAGTAGTATATCAGTCTATGGCTACGCCTTC. Encoded protein: CASSISVYGYAF.

This clonotype was counted a few times. The chain joins TRBV5-1 to TRBJ2-7, with no clear D. Germline V gene lookup returns CDR1 SGHRS and CDR2 YFSETQ. The CDR3 is 14 residues long. Trimming stripped 2 bases from V and 6 bases from J, with 15 bases between. CDR3: CASSFLGRESEQYF. Here the CDR3 DNA reads TGCGCCAGCAGCTTCCTAGGAAGAGAAAGCGAGCAGTACTTC.